Described below is a single T cell receptor beta chain sequence and its context. Its binding antigen is unknown. Base-call qualities are not available, and no considerably larger clone is one nucleotide away. The data stem from a study of T cell responses to AZD1222 COVID-19 vaccine (dated by TCRdb to the early 2020s). Notes on the research overall: A total of under 250 trial participants underwent TCR sequencing, of whom 200 to 220 had received two doses of AZD1222 and about 25 had received two doses of the MenACWY control vaccine. Trial participants were enrolled into age subgroups of 18-55, 56-69 and 70-plus years, which contained about 150, 28 and 57 TCR-sequenced participants, respectively. Overall results and qualifications from the work: Reportedly, almost half of the unique spike-specific TCRs recognized epitopes lying outside the regions that are mutated in the B.1.351 and B.1.1.7 variants. CD4 TCRs associated with the vaccine covered the entire spike protein, and the dominant responses were in regions 160-218 and 743-854. Because no day 14 peak-response samples were available, the repertoires could be characterized only after the peak T cell response. Only five to seven AZD1222 recipients were SARS-CoV-2 seropositive at baseline, limiting conclusions about previously exposed vaccinees. In the small 56-69-year group, the increase in depth fell short of significance, most likely because of low power. After two AZD1222 doses, spike-specific TCR breadth and depth were significantly higher than at day 0 and than in MenACWY recipients. Participants were mostly white British and included more females than males, and it was suggested by the authors that clonal diversity may have been underestimated.

Trimming costs V 6 bases and J 8 bases, and their ends lie 13 bases apart. The CDR3 contains 12 residues, cysteine and phenylalanine counted. Just CDR3 DNA is preserved here, 36 bases in frame from base 1. As encoded in the germline V gene, CDR1 is MDHEN while CDR2 is SYDVKM. The CDR3 regions of human TCRbeta chains were analyzed by immunosequencing. The source study handled its data this way. TCRs in the repertoires were compared against a reference library of SARS-CoV-2-specific TCRs that had been generated with the MIRA antigen-specificity platform. Breadth was defined as the fraction of unique TCRs that were SARS-CoV-2-associated. Depth was defined as the fraction of total T cells that were SARS-CoV-2-associated. Using the MIRA data, every spike-specific TCR was mapped to the spike region that the TCR reacted to and assigned to either a CD4 or a CD8 class. Log10-transformed breadth and depth values were compared by one-way ANOVA with Sidak's multiple comparisons tests. The table comes from immuneACCESS by way of TCRdb, which keeps in-frame sequences with V and J called. Part of the clones is missing from these tables; in studies checked, under half for an unresolved V gene and the rest for unknown reasons. V and J calls and clone size are given by that table; D and trimming were obtained from the DNA. The sample table contains 150,000 or so clones; only one count was recorded for roughly 94% of them. 4.5% to 5.5% of the sample is in the top ten clones.

The sample's time point label, in plain terms: about 28 days (+/-7) after the second vaccine dose. AZD1222 recipients whose second dose came at about 4 weeks and those whose second dose came at about 12 weeks were combined into one group, since spike-specific TCR depth and breadth did not differ between the two schedules. Vaccinee samples came from UK trials COV001 and COV002, including a single-blind randomized controlled phase 2/3 trial of AZD1222 (ChAdOx1 nCoV-19) in healthy adults. Trial participant PBMC samples were collected at day 0 and day 28 after the second dose for TCRbeta chain sequencing.

The sequence was obtained from an adult who received the AZD1222 COVID-19 vaccine. Material: peripheral blood, obtained 28 days after the second AZD1222 dose. The rearrangement joined TRBV28 to TRBJ1-2; a tentative D match to TRBD1 spans 6 bases. The CDR3: CASRYYRAGYTF. The bases are TGTGCCAGCAGATATTACAGGGCAGGCTACACCTTC.